Below, one T cell receptor (beta chain) is given with its context. The data originate from a study of blood T cell repertoires in COVID-19. About the study: Researchers got acute and convalescent COVID-19 samples from the United States, Italy and Spain. T cells, B-cell-depleted T cells, or PBMCs provided the cDNA or gDNA that served as material.

The CDR3 runs to 11 residues. Trimming took 10 bases from V and 4 from J, leaving 10 bases between them. Per the germline V gene, CDR1 is LNHDA and CDR2 is SQIVND (reference sequence). In the authors' workflow: Amplification of reference gene primers provided the estimated nucleated cell counts. Profiled with immunoSEQ multiplex PCR; TCRdb holds only in-frame clones, not every one. The DNA was the basis for D and trimming; V, J and clone size are from that table. The repertoire holds roughly 200,000 clones, roughly 80% seen once, with about 8% in the top ten. Material for sequencing was peripheral blood. This clonotype originated in a woman aged 80 or over with acute or convalescent COVID-19. The rearrangement uses TRBV19 and TRBJ1-2; D is undetermined. The CDR3 loop is CATGGFYGYTF. The CDR3 DNA reads as TGTGCCACCGGAGGTTTCTATGGCTACACCTTC.